Presented here are 2 T cell receptor beta chains from one specimen sequenced in a study of beta chain features in type 1 diabetes. The investigators reverse transcribed all of the isolated RNA, so they sequenced expressed TCRB transcripts. Sequencing used immunoSEQ multiplex PCR; TCRdb keeps in-frame clones, though not all of them. The repertoire holds hundreds of thousands of clones, with roughly 15% as singletons. The sample consisted of naive CD4+ T cells from blood. The receptors here all came from a man aged 18 to 29 in good health.

This sequence joins TRBV11-2 and TRBJ2-7; 12 bases align to TRBD1. Germline-derived CDR1 and CDR2 are SGHAT and FQNNGV. The V and J ends lost 4 bases and 4 bases, in that order; junction bases with no gene match: 11. The CDR3 sequence is 17 residues long. For the CDR3, the DNA is TGTGCCAGCAGCTCTTTGTTGGGACAGGGGGCGCGTTACGAGCAGTACTTC. Translated: CASSSLLGQGARYEQYF.

This clone was observed a few times. The chain recombines TRBV25-1 with TRBJ2-1; a possible D gene is TRBD2 (5 bases). From germline, CDR1 is MGHDK and CDR2 SYGVNS. CDR3 size: 14 residues. Trimming took 7 bases from V and 0 from J, leaving 10 bases between them. The DNA of the CDR3 is TGTGCCAGCATAAGCGGCACCTCCTACAATGAGCAGTTCTTC. This sequence encodes CASISGTSYNEQFF.